One sample yielded the 20 T cell receptor beta chains listed below, sequenced in a study of glioma-infiltrating T cells. Using RNA template, CDR3s of TCR alpha and beta were amplified with iRepertoire arm-PCR. TCRdb used MiXCR to reprocess the multiplex PCR reads, holding one entry per CDR3 protein. The repertoire holds around 190,000 distinct CDR3 sequences, with around 40% as singletons. Input material: glioma tissue, nonneoplastic brain tissue, or PBMCs (not recorded which). Every receptor here comes from a human donor with low-grade glioma or glioblastoma, undergoing nonglioma brain surgery, or in good health (not recorded which).

This clonotype was counted at least ten times. The V call is TRBV4-1, the J call TRBJ2-7; TRBD2 aligns across 7 bases. The CDR3 length is 14 residues. CDR1 is MGHRA, CDR2 YSYEKL, per germline. J lost 3 bases, V lost 4 bases, and 6 bases had no gene match. The DNA for the CDR3 is TGCGCCAGCAGCCGTCTAGCGGAGAACTACGAGCAGTACTTC. This translates into CASSRLAENYEQYF.

This clonotype was recorded many times. The V gene is TRBV25-1, the J gene TRBJ1-2; 7 bases map to TRBD1. Per germline, CDR1 MGHDK and CDR2 SYGVNS. The V gene end was trimmed by 6 bases and the J gene end by 0 bases; junction bases not matched to a gene: 4. CDR3 length equals 14 residues. The DNA for the CDR3 is TGTGCCAGCAGGGCGGGGACAGCTAACTATGGCTACACCTTC. The encoded protein is CASRAGTANYGYTF.

This clonotype was seen a handful of times. V usage is TRBV12-3 or TRBV12-4 and J usage is TRBJ2-7, with a possible D match to TRBD2 (6 bases). There are 14 residues in the CDR3. The V and J ends lost 6 bases and 1 base respectively, with 13 bases between them. The CDR3 DNA reads TGTGCCAGCAGCCAGCGGGCTGAGTCCTACGAGCAGTACTTC. Translating it yields CASSQRAESYEQYF.

This sequence joins TRBV12-3 or TRBV12-4 and TRBJ2-7; 8 bases line up with TRBD1. V trimming: 4 bases; J trimming: 5 bases; junction bases outside the gene matches: 4. The CDR3 is 13 amino acids. This CDR3 is CASSWAGGDEQYF. DNA of the CDR3: TGTGCCAGCAGTTGGGCAGGGGGCGACGAGCAGTACTTC.

V and J are TRBV5-1 and TRBJ1-1; 7 bases are a match to TRBD1. The germline gives CDR1 SGHRS, CDR2 YFSETQ. V lost 4 bases and J lost 2; bases outside the gene matches: 14. This CDR3 is built from 17 residues. The CDR3 region has the DNA TGCGCCAGCAGCCTGGGCGGGGGCAGGGGGAGAAACACTGAAGCTTTCTTT. Translating it yields CASSLGGGRGRNTEAFF.

This clonotype appeared many times. The chain carries TRBV6-1 and TRBJ2-1; TRBD1 matches at 8 bases. The V and J ends lost 0 bases and 8 bases, in that order; junction bases with no gene match: 6. This CDR3 spans 15 amino acids. Germline CDR1 and CDR2: MNHNS and SASEGT. The CDR3 DNA is TGTGCCAGCAGTGAAGCCTTGGACAGGGTCCATGAGCAGTTCTTC. Translation gives CASSEALDRVHEQFF.

This clonotype was seen just once. A read error is possible here, since a much larger clone lies one base away. CDR3: CASSPGTDSTEAFF. CDR3 coding DNA: TGTGCCAGCAGCCCCGGGACCGATAGCACTGAAGCTTTCTTT. V gene TRBV7-9 combines with J gene TRBJ1-1; maybe TRBD1 (5 bases). The CDR3 is made up of 14 amino acids. Trimming removed 5 bases from V and 4 bases from J, with 14 bases in between. The V gene's germline CDR1 is SEHNR and CDR2 FQNEAQ (reference sequence). Drawing the rest from reference TRBV7-9 and TRBJ1-1, the complete variable domain is DTGVSQNPRHKITKRGQNVTFRCDPISEHNRLYWYRQTLGQGPEFLTYFQNEAQLEKSRLLSDRFSAERPKGSFSTLEIQRTEQGDSAMYLCASSPGTDSTEAFFGQGTRLTVV.

V and J are TRBV27 and TRBJ1-6; D gene uncertain. Per germline, CDR1 MNHEY and CDR2 SMNVEV (reference sequence). There are 15 residues in the CDR3. Trimming took off 3 bases at V and 4 bases at J, with 10 bases between the two ends. The CDR3 sequence: CASSLGGVYNSPLHF. The CDR3 bases are TGTGCCAGCAGTTTGGGCGGGGTGTATAATTCACCCCTCCACTTT.

As for this clonotype: Given a much more abundant clone one base away, this may be a read error. V usage is TRBV18 and J usage is TRBJ1-1; D gene unclear. Germline V gene sequence: CDR1 KGHSH, CDR2 LQKENI. This CDR3 spans 15 amino acids. For the CDR3, the DNA is TGTGCCAGCTCACCACTCCCTAACATGAACATTGAAGCTTTCTTT. Translation gives CASSPLPNMNIEAFF.

This clonotype was found many times. The chain links TRBV20-1 to TRBJ2-5; 8 positions agree with TRBD1. The V segment lost 0 bases and the J segment 2 bases; nucleotides outside the gene matches: 8. Germline CDR1 DFQATT, CDR2 SNEGSKA (reference sequence). The CDR3 has 16 amino acids. CDR3 sequence: CSARDRTGRQQETQYF. CDR3 in DNA: TGCAGTGCTAGAGACCGGACAGGGAGGCAACAAGAGACCCAGTACTTC.

The genes are TRBV29-1 and TRBJ1-2; D gene ambiguous. This CDR3 region has 11 residues. V lost 0 bases to trimming and J lost 6 bases, with 5 bases between them. Per the germline V gene, CDR1 is SQVTM and CDR2 is ANQGSEA. CDR3 region: CSVEDLDGYTF. As DNA, the CDR3 is TGCAGCGTTGAAGATCTAGATGGCTACACCTTC.

This clonotype was detected many times. This chain connects TRBV28 to TRBJ2-7; TRBD2 matches 9 bases. This CDR3 is built from 17 residues. CDR1 and CDR2 from the germline V gene are MDHEN and SYDVKM. J lost 5 bases, V lost 4 bases, and 15 bases had no gene match. The CDR3 DNA follows: TGTGCCAGCAGTTCTCCCTCTCTAGCGGGAAAACACAACGAGCAGTACTTC. Translated: CASSSPSLAGKHNEQYF.

Comment on this clonotype: This sequence may be a read error, since a much larger clone differs from it by one base. The chain couples TRBV28 to TRBJ2-7, with D unresolved. This CDR3 is 15 amino acids long. Trimming removed 7 bases from V and 2 bases from J, with 18 bases in between. Germline V gives CDR1 MDHEN, CDR2 SYDVKM. The CDR3 nucleotides read TGTGCCAGCACCTCCCCGGCTAGAGGTACCTACGAGCAGTACTTC. It is translated as CASTSPARGTYEQYF.

The chain uses TRBV12-3 or TRBV12-4 and TRBJ1-1; D is uncertain. This CDR3 is 12 amino acids long. Trimming took off 8 bases at V and 6 bases at J, with 13 bases between the two ends. The CDR3 here is CASSGETAEAFF. CDR3 sequence (DNA): TGTGCCAGCTCAGGAGAGACCGCTGAAGCTTTCTTT.

This chain links TRBV18 with TRBJ1-1; no reliable D call. Germline-derived CDR1 and CDR2 are KGHSH and LQKENI. V lost 0 bases and J lost 7, with 9 bases in between. CDR3 size: 13 residues. The CDR3 loop is CASSPPAGFEAFF. CDR3 nucleotide sequence: TGTGCCAGCTCACCACCTGCGGGGTTTGAAGCTTTCTTT. Drawing the rest from reference TRBV18 and TRBJ1-1, the complete variable domain is NAGVMQNPRHLVRRRGQEARLRCSPMKGHSHVYWYRQLPEEGLKFMVYLQKENIIDESGMPKERFSAEFPKEGPSILRIQQVVRGDSAAYFCASSPPAGFEAFFGQGTRLTVV.

At least ten counts were recorded for this clonotype. V is TRBV6-6 and J is TRBJ2-1, with D perhaps assigned TRBD1 or TRBD2 (6 bases each). Germline V gene data show CDR1 as MNHNY and CDR2 as SVGAGI (reference sequence). Trimming shortened V by 0 bases and J by 6 bases, and 18 bases separated the two germline ends. The CDR3 loop spans 17 amino acids. CDR3 coding DNA: TGTGCCAGCAGTTACTCGAGAATCGGTAGGGGGGCCAATGAGCAGTTCTTC. It specifies CASSYSRIGRGANEQFF.

V gene TRBV29-1 combines with J gene TRBJ2-1, with 12 bases that match TRBD1. This CDR3 has 18 residues. V dropped 6 bases and J dropped 4; count of bases not matched to a gene: 16. Germline V gene lookup returns CDR1 SQVTM and CDR2 ANQGSEA. The CDR3 loop reads CSVTGTGGPYQAYNEQFF. CDR3 in DNA: TGCAGCGTAACCGGGACAGGGGGCCCCTATCAGGCTTACAATGAGCAGTTCTTC.

Of note for this clonotype: Since a much larger clone is just one base distant, this may be a read error. J is TRBJ2-1 and V is TRBV20-1, with 10 bases identical to TRBD2. The CDR3 sequence is 14 residues long. The germline V gene encodes CDR1 DFQATT and CDR2 SNEGSKA (reference sequence). The CDR3 sequence is CSARLAGAYNEKFF. CDR3 DNA sequence: TGCAGTGCTAGACTAGCGGGGGCCTACAATGAGAAGTTCTTC.

The sample holds one count of this clonotype. A much larger clonotype is one base distant, so this may be a read error. The chain recombines TRBV19 with TRBJ2-7; TRBD2 aligns across 8 bases. This CDR3 contains 13 residues. Germline CDR1 LNHDA, CDR2 SQIVND (reference sequence). CDR3 DNA sequence: TGTGCCAGTAGCATCGGGAGGGCTAACGAGAAGTACTTC. It translates to CASSIGRANEKYF.

This clonotype was observed a handful of times. This chain uses TRBV2 with TRBJ2-4; possible D gene TRBD2, 6 bases. There are 14 residues in the CDR3. V was trimmed by 6 bases and J by 0 bases, leaving 9 bases between them. Per the germline V gene, CDR1 is SNHLY and CDR2 is FYNNEI. DNA for the CDR3: TGTGCCAGCAGGGAGGGAGAAGCCAAAAACATTCAGTACTTC. This encodes CASREGEAKNIQYF. Variable domain in full (rest from reference TRBV2 and TRBJ2-4): EPEVTQTPSHQVTQMGQEVILRCVPISNHLYFYWYRQILGQKVEFLVSFYNNEISEKSEIFDDQFSVERPDGSNFTLKIRSTKLEDSAMYFCASREGEAKNIQYFGAGTRLSVL.